This record looks at one TCR beta chain sequence and its context. Antigen specificity is unknown. The data stem from a study of CD8+ T cells in alopecia areata. The authors extracted RNA and reverse transcribed it into cDNA as the sequencing template. Assay: immunoSEQ multiplex PCR; the TCRdb copy retains only in-frame clones and omits some. The sample has 150,000 to 200,000 clones; 55% to 75% are singletons. Findings of the study overall: There were many expanded lesional clones persisting in scalp and blood during tofacitinib.

Trimming at V came to 1 base and at J to 7 bases, leaving 1 base not matched to a gene. The CDR3 has 13 amino acids. The germline CDR1 and CDR2 sequences are SEHNR and FQNEAQ (reference sequence). Treatment noted: oral pan-JAK inhibitor, 5-10 mg twice daily. PBMCs yielded sorted CD4+ and CD8+ T cells. The sequence derives from a human donor with alopecia areata. The V gene is TRBV7-9, the J gene TRBJ1-2; 9 bases are shared with TRBD1. The source was CD4+ T cells sorted from blood, collected at week 24, from a patient treated with tofacitinib. CDR3 DNA: TGTGCCAGCAGCTTAGAGGACAGGGGTGGCTACACCTTC. Amino acids: CASSLEDRGGYTF.